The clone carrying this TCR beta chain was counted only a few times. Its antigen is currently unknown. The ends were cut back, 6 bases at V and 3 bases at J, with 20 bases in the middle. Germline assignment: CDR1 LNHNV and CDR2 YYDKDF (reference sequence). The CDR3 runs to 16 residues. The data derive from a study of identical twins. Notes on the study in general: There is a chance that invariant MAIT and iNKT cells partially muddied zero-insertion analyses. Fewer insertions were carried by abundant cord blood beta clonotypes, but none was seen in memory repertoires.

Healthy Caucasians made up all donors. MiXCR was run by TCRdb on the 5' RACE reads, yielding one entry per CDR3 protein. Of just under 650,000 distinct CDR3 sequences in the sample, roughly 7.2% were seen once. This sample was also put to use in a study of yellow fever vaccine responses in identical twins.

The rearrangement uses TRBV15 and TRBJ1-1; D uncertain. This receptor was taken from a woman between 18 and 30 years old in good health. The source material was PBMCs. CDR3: CATRVRGLEMDTEAFF. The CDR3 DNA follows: TGTGCCACCAGGGTGCGGGGATTGGAGATGGACACTGAAGCTTTCTTT.